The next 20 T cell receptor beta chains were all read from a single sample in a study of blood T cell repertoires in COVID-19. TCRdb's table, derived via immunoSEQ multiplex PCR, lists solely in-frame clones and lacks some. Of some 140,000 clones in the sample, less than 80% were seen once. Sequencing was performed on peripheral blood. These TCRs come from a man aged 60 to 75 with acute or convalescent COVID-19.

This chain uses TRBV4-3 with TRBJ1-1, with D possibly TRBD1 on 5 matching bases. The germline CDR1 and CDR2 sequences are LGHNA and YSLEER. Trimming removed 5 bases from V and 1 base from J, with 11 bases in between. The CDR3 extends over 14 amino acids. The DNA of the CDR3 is TGCGCCAGCAGCAACCAAGACAGGAACACTGAAGCTTTCTTT. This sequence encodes CASSNQDRNTEAFF.

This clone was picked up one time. CDR3 sequence reads: CASSYWGRATDTQYF. For the CDR3, the DNA is TGTGCCAGCAGTTACTGGGGGAGGGCCACAGATACGCAGTATTTT. The chain recombines TRBV6-2 or TRBV6-3 with TRBJ2-3; 7 nucleotides match TRBD2. The CDR3 covers 15 residues. The ends lost 1 base at V and 2 bases at J; junction bases unmatched: 3. Per the germline V gene, CDR1 is MNHEY and CDR2 is SVGEGT.

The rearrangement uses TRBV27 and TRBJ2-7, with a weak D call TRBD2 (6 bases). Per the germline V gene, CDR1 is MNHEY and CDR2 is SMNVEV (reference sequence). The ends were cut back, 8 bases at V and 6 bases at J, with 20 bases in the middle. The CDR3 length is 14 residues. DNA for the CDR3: TGTGCCAGCGCTACAGGACGGGAGTCGTCCGAGCAGTACTTC. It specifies CASATGRESSEQYF.

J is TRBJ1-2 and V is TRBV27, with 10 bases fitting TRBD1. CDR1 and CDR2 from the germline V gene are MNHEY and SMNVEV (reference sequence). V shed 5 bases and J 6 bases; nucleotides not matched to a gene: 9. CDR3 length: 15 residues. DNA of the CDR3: TGTGCCAGCAGTCCACCGGGACAGGGGATTAATGGCTACACCTTC. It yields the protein CASSPPGQGINGYTF.

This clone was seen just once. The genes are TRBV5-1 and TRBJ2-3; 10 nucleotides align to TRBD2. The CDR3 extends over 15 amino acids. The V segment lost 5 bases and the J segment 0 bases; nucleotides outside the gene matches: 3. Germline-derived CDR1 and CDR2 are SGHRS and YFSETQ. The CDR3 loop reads CASSVTSGSTDTQYF. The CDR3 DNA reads TGCGCCAGCAGTGTGACTAGCGGGAGCACAGATACGCAGTATTTT.

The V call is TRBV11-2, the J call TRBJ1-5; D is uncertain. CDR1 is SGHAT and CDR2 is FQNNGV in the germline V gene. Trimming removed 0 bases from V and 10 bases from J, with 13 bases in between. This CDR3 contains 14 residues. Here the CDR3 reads CASSLESLRGPQHF. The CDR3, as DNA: TGTGCCAGCAGCTTAGAAAGTCTTCGAGGTCCCCAGCATTTT. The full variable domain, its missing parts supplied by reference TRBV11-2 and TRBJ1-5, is EAGVAQSPRYKIIEKRQSVAFWCNPISGHATLYWYQQILGQGPKLLIQFQNNGVVDDSQLPKDRFSAERLKGVDSTLKIQPAKLEDSAVYLCASSLESLRGPQHFGDGTRLSIL.

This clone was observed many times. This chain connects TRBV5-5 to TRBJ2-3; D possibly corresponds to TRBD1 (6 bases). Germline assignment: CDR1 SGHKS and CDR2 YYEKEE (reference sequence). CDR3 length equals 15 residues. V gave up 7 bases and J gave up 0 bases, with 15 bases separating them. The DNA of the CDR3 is TGTGCCAGCCCTTCCCCAGGGGTTAGCACAGATACGCAGTATTTT. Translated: CASPSPGVSTDTQYF.

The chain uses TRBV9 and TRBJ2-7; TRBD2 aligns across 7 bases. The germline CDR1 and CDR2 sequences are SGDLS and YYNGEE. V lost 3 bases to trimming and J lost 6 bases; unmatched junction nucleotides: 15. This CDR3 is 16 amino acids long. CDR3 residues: CASSALSLATSAEQYF. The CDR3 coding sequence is TGTGCCAGCAGCGCCCTTTCACTAGCGACTTCTGCCGAGCAGTACTTC. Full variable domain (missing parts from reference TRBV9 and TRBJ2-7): DSGVTQTPKHLITATGQRVTLRCSPRSGDLSVYWYQQSLDQGLQFLIQYYNGEERAKGNILERFSAQQFPDLHSELNLSSLELGDSALYFCASSALSLATSAEQYFGPGTRLTVT.

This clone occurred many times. The CDR3 region has the DNA TGTGCCAGCAGCCAACCCCTTTCGGGAGGGGTGCATCGTGGAAACACCATATATTTT. The encoded protein is CASSQPLSGGVHRGNTIYF. The chain links TRBV4-2 to TRBJ1-3, with a weak D call TRBD1 (5 bases). Per germline, CDR1 LGHNA and CDR2 YNFKEQ. The length of the CDR3 is 19 residues. The V end lost 2 bases, the J end lost 3 bases, and 23 bases lay between the germline ends.

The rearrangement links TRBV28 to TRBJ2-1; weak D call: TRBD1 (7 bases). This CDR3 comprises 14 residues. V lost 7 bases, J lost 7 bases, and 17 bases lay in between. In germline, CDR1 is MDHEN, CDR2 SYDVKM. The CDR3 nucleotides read TGTGCCAGCACCAGGCAGGGGGGAGCTAATGAGCAGTTCTTC. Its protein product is CASTRQGGANEQFF.

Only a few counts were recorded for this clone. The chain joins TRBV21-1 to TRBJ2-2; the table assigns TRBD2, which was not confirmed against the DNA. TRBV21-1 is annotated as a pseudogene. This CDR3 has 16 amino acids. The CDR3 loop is CASSKVEGRPTGELFF. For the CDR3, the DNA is TGTGCCAGCAGCAAAGTGGAGGGCCGGCCCACCGGGGAGCTGTTTTTT.

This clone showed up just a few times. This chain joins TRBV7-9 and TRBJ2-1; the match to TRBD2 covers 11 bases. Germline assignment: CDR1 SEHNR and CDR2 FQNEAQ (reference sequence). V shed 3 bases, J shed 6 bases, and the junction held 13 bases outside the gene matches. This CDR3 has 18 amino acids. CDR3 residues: CASSFSLPLAGVSNEQFF. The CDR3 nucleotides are TGTGCCAGCAGCTTTTCACTACCACTAGCGGGAGTTTCCAATGAGCAGTTCTTC.

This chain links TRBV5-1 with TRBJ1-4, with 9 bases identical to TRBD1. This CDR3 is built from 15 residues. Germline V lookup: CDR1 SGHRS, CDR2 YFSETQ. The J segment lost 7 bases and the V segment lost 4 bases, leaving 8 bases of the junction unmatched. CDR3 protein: CASSQGQGGGEKLFF. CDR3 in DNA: TGCGCCAGCAGCCAGGGACAGGGCGGTGGTGAAAAACTGTTTTTT.

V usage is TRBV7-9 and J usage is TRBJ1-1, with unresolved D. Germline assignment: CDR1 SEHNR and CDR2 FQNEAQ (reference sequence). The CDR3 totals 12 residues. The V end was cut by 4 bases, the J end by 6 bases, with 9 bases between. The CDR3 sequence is CASSSALPEAFF. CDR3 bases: TGTGCCAGCAGCTCCGCACTCCCTGAAGCTTTCTTT.

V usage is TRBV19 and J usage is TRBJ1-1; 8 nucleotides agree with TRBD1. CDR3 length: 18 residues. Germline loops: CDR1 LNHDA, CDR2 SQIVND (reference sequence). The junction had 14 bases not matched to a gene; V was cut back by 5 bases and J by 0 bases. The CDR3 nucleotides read TGTGCCAGTAGTGGCAGGACAGGGAGCCTGCGAGTGAACACTGAAGCTTTCTTT. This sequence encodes CASSGRTGSLRVNTEAFF.

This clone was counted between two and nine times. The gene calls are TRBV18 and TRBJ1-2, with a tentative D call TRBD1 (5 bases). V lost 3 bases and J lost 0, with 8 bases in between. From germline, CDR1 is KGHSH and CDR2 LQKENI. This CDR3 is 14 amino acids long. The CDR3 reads CASSPRESNYGYTF. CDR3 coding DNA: TGTGCCAGCTCACCCAGGGAATCTAACTATGGCTACACCTTC.

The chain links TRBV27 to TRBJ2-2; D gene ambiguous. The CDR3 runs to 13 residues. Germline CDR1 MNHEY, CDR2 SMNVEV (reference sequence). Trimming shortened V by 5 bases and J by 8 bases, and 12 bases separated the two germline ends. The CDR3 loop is CASSPGSIGELFF. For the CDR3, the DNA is TGTGCCAGCAGTCCCGGGTCTATTGGGGAGCTGTTTTTT.

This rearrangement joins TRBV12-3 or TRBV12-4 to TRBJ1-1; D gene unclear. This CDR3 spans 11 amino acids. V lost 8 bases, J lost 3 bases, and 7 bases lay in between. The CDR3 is CASLLHTEAFF. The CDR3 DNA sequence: TGTGCCAGCCTGCTACACACTGAAGCTTTCTTT.

The CDR3 sequence: CASSLRGNQPQHF. In nucleotides, the CDR3 is TGTGCCAGCAGTTTAAGGGGTAATCAGCCCCAGCATTTT. The chain is built from TRBV27 and TRBJ1-5; perhaps TRBD1 as D (5 bases). CDR3 length equals 13 residues. The germline gives CDR1 MNHEY, CDR2 SMNVEV (reference sequence). Trimming pared 2 bases from V and 4 bases from J, leaving 6 bases between.

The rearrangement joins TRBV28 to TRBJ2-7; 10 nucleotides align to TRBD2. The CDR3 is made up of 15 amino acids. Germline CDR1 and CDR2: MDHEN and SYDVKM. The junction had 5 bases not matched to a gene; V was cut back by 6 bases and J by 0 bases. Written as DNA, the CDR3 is TGTGCCAGCAGCTCAGCTAGCGGGAGCTCCTACGAGCAGTACTTC. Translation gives CASSSASGSSYEQYF.